The table lists the clone carrying this T cell receptor (beta chain) with a few counts. Its antigen is unknown. These data come from a study of CD8 T cells in ankylosing spondylitis. Study-wide results and caveats: Characteristic, it appeared, of ankylosing spondylitis blood was a TCR beta motif of roughly 8 highly homologous variants.

TCRdb recomputed calls from the 5' RACE reads with MiXCR, one row per CDR3 protein. The data hold about 110,000 distinct CDR3 sequences, with more than 20% observed a single time. Germline loops: CDR1 GTSNPN, CDR2 SVGIG (reference sequence). The CDR3 totals 18 residues. After removal of 1 base from V and 6 bases from J, the junction contained 15 bases not matched to a gene. Sequencing used synovial fluid, either unsorted or a sorted T cell fraction (not recorded which). This TCR was sampled from a male donor with ankylosing spondylitis. The V call is TRBV30, the J call TRBJ2-3; 11 nucleotides align to TRBD2. This chain's CDR3 is CAWSEVPGLAGSTDTQYF. The CDR3 region has the DNA TGTGCCTGGAGTGAGGTACCCGGACTAGCGGGCTCCACCGATACGCAGTATTTT.